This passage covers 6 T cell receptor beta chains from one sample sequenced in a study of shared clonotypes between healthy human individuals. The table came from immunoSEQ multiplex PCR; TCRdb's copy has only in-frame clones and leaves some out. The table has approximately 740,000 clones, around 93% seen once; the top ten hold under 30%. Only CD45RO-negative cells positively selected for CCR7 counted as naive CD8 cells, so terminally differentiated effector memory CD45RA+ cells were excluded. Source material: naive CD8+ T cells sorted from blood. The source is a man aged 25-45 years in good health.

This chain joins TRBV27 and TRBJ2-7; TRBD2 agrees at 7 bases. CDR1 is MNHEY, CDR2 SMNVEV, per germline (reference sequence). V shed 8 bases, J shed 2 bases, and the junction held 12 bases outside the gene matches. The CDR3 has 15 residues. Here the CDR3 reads CASAVTGGAPYEQYF. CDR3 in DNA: TGTGCCAGCGCCGTTACGGGGGGAGCCCCCTACGAGCAGTACTTC.

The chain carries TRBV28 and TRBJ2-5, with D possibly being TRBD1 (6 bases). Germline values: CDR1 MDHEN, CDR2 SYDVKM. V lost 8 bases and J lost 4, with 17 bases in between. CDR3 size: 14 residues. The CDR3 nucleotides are TGTGCCAGCTACGACAGGAGCCTCGGAGAGACCCAGTACTTC. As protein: CASYDRSLGETQYF.

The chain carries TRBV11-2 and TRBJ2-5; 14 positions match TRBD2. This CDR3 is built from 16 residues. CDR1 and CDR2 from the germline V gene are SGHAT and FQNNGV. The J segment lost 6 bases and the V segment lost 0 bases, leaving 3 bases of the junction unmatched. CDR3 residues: CASSLDGTSGRQTQYF. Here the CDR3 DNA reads TGTGCCAGCAGCTTAGATGGGACTAGCGGGAGACAGACCCAGTACTTC.

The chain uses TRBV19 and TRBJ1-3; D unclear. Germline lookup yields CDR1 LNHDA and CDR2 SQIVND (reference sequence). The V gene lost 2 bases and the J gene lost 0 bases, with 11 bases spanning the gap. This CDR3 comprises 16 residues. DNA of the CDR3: TGTGCCAGTAGTATAATGAGGACGGCCTCTGGAAACACCATATATTTT. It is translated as CASSIMRTASGNTIYF.

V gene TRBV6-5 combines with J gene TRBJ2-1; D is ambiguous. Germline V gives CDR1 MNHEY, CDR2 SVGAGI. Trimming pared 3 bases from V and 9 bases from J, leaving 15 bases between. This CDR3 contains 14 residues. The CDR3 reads CASSYSGSWVEQFF. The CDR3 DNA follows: TGTGCCAGCAGTTATTCCGGATCCTGGGTTGAGCAGTTCTTC.

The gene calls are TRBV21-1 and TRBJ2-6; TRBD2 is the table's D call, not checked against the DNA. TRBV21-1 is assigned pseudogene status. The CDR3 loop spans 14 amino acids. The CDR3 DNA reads TGTGCCAGCAGCAAAGTAGGGAGGGAAAACGTCCTGACTTTC. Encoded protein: CASSKVGRENVLTF.